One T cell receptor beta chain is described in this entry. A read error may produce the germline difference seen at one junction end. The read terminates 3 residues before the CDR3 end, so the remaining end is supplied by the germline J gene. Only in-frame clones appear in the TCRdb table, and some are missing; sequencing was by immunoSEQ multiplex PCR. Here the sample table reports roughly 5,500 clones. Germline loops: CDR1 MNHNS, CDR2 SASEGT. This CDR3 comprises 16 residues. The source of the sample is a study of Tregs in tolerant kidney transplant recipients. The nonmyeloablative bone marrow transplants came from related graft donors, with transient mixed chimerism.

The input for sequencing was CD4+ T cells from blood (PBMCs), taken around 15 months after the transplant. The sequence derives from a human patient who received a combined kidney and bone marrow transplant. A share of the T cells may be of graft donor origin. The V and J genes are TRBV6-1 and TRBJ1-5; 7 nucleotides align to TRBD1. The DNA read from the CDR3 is TGTGCCAGCAGTGAAGTTGGTTGGACAGGCAAACAGCCC. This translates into CASSEVGWTGKQP. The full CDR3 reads CASSEVGWTGKQPQHF.